This T cell receptor (beta chain) appears in the sequencing data of a study of blood T cell repertoires in COVID-19 (dated by TCRdb to the early 2020s). Regarding the study in general: Recovered participants in ImmuneRACE Cohort 3 were defined by two consecutive negative NP/OP PCR tests, clearance by a healthcare professional, or resolution of symptoms. Samples from collaborators originated in the United States, Italy and Spain and spanned both the acute and convalescent phases of COVID-19. The prospective study material was composed of cDNA or gDNA derived from T cells, B-cell-depleted T cells, or PBMCs. Deeply sampled blood TCRbeta repertoires from subjects exposed to, actively infected with, or recovered from COVID-19 were included in the dataset. The repertoires were released in a freely available public database meant as a resource for research on the immune response to SARS-CoV-2. Samples came from the ongoing ImmuneRACE study (first 160 participants) plus 1,254 subjects from 6 global collaborators. Sample metadata almost always included a de-identified subject ID, COVID-19 status, age in years and sex. Where available, HLA class I and class II types were obtained from metadata supplied by the sample provider rather than from assay-based typing. The full study reports these points: The quantity of clinical and demographic metadata differed by source and by participant and was supplied without curation.

Worth noting for this clone: It has no known antigen specificity. No per-base quality is available; no much larger clone lies one base away.

TCRbeta CDR3 regions were amplified from genomic DNA using the immunoSEQ Assay, a bias-controlled multiplex PCR. In the original analysis: Nucleated cell counts per sample were estimated from amplification of reference gene primers within the assay. Sequence reads were collapsed and filtered to measure the absolute abundance of every unique TCRbeta CDR3 rearrangement. For each sample, productive Simpson clonality was calculated by taking the square root of Simpson's diversity index across productive rearrangements. In TCRdb, the immuneACCESS table is reduced to in-frame sequences with V and J assigned. These tables do not hold every clone; where another copy was compared, an unresolved V gene accounts for under half, and the others remain unexplained. V and J calls and clone size are given by that table; D and trimming were obtained from the DNA. The sample table holds roughly 150,000 clones, of which roughly 85% were seen once. In total, the top ten clones hold roughly 19% of the sample.

From cysteine to phenylalanine, the CDR3 is 20 amino acids long. Solely the CDR3 DNA is kept, with 60 bases framed from the first base. Participants in the prospective study were enrolled through a virtual design, were aged roughly 18 to 100 years, and lived in about 25 United States geographic areas. In the prospective study, cohorts were assigned on the basis of participant-reported clinical history obtained from a screening survey and a study questionnaire. Each participant in the prospective study had whole blood, serum and a nasopharyngeal or oropharyngeal swab collected by mobile phlebotomists. Additional blood draws and questionnaires over an approximately 2-month period could optionally be provided by prospective study participants. Before DNA extraction, prospective study blood samples were shipped either frozen or at room temperature.

This TCR came from a woman in her 70s in a cohort exposed to, infected with or recovered from COVID-19 (not recorded which). Rearrangement joined TRBV21-1 to TRBJ2-1; TRBD2 was called by the table and not checked on the DNA. TRBV21-1 is given as a pseudogene. Specimen: PBMCs or T cells enriched from blood (not recorded which). DNA sequence: TGTGCCAGCAGCCCCCCGGGGGTCGGGACTAGCGGGAGTCCCTACAATGAGCAGTTCTTC. The encoded protein is CASSPPGVGTSGSPYNEQFF.